The rows below give T cell receptor beta chains drawn from one sample of a study of blood T cell repertoires in COVID-19. Assay: immunoSEQ multiplex PCR; the TCRdb copy retains only in-frame clones and omits some. Seen here are about 240,000 clones, 70% to 85% observed once, and the top ten hold more than 9.5%. The sample comprised peripheral blood. The receptors stem from a woman older than 75 with acute or convalescent COVID-19. Each CDR3 is given with its conserved first and last residue. D genes are given only for firm matches. The listing skips clone size in some rows; elsewhere it reads once, few, many or a size class.

clone_size: NA
v_call: TRBV15
j_call: TRBJ1-4
d_call: TRBD1
cdr3_aa: CATSMYRGPGEKLFF
cdr3_nt: TGTGCCACCAGCATGTACAGGGGGCCTGGAGAAAAACTGTTTTTT

clone_size: NA
v_call: TRBV20-1
j_call: TRBJ2-5
d_call: NA
cdr3_aa: CSARAGTQYF
cdr3_nt: TGCAGTGCTCGAGCAGGGACCCAGTACTTC

clone_size: NA
v_call: TRBV7-9
j_call: TRBJ2-1
d_call: NA
cdr3_aa: CASSSQTESYNEQFF
cdr3_nt: TGTGCCAGCAGCTCCCAAACAGAGTCCTACAATGAGCAGTTCTTC

clone_size: NA
v_call: TRBV27
j_call: TRBJ2-7
d_call: TRBD2
cdr3_aa: CASSLLAGGWYEQYF
cdr3_nt: TGTGCCAGCAGTTTATTAGCGGGGGGCTGGTACGAGCAGTACTTC

clone_size: NA
v_call: TRBV6-1
j_call: TRBJ1-1
d_call: NA
cdr3_aa: CASSESGRPQGTEAFF
cdr3_nt: TGTGCCAGCAGTGAATCGGGCAGGCCTCAGGGCACTGAAGCTTTCTTT

clone_size: NA
v_call: TRBV29-1
j_call: TRBJ2-2
d_call: NA
cdr3_aa: CSVATGRNTGELFF
cdr3_nt: TGCAGCGTCGCTACAGGGAGGAACACCGGGGAGCTGTTTTTT

clone_size: NA
v_call: TRBV12-3/TRBV12-4
j_call: TRBJ1-4
d_call: NA
cdr3_aa: CASSFFNEKLFF
cdr3_nt: TGTGCCAGCAGTTTCTTTAATGAAAAACTGTTTTTT

clone_size: once
v_call: TRBV28
j_call: TRBJ2-7
d_call: NA
cdr3_aa: CASSLTRRSSYEQYF
cdr3_nt: TGTGCCAGCAGTTTAACCCGACGGAGCTCCTACGAGCAGTACTTC

clone_size: NA
v_call: TRBV18
j_call: TRBJ1-1
d_call: NA
cdr3_aa: CASSRTGLDTEAFF
cdr3_nt: TGTGCCAGCTCTAGAACGGGTTTGGACACTGAAGCTTTCTTT

clone_size: NA
v_call: TRBV5-1
j_call: TRBJ1-3
d_call: NA
cdr3_aa: CASSTGTGNTIYF
cdr3_nt: TGCGCCAGCAGCACAGGGACAGGAAACACCATATATTTT

clone_size: NA
v_call: TRBV2
j_call: TRBJ1-2
d_call: TRBD1
cdr3_aa: CASSALGQGGYGYTF
cdr3_nt: TGTGCCAGCAGTGCCCTGGGACAGGGAGGGTATGGCTACACCTTC

clone_size: few
v_call: TRBV3-1/TRBV3-2
j_call: TRBJ1-1
d_call: NA
cdr3_aa: CASSRAEGGGTEAFF
cdr3_nt: TGTGCCAGCAGCCGAGCGGAGGGAGGGGGGACCGAAGCTTTCTTT

clone_size: NA
v_call: TRBV3-1/TRBV3-2
j_call: TRBJ1-2
d_call: NA
cdr3_aa: CASSRGDYGYTF
cdr3_nt: TGTGCCAGCAGCCGCGGGGACTATGGCTACACCTTC

clone_size: NA
v_call: TRBV7-9
j_call: TRBJ2-7
d_call: TRBD1
cdr3_aa: CASSRGQGALTYEQYF
cdr3_nt: TGTGCCAGCAGCCGGGGACAGGGGGCTTTAACCTACGAGCAGTACTTC

clone_size: NA
v_call: TRBV2
j_call: TRBJ2-1
d_call: NA
cdr3_aa: CASIATSSYNEQFF
cdr3_nt: TGTGCCAGCATCGCCACTAGCTCCTACAATGAGCAGTTCTTC

clone_size: few
v_call: TRBV4-1
j_call: TRBJ2-3
d_call: NA
cdr3_aa: CASSQPSPTSTDTQYF
cdr3_nt: TGCGCCAGCAGCCAGCCTAGCCCGACTAGCACAGATACGCAGTATTTT

clone_size: NA
v_call: TRBV9
j_call: TRBJ2-1
d_call: TRBD2
cdr3_aa: CASSVGAGGSSEQFF
cdr3_nt: TGTGCCAGCAGCGTAGGAGCGGGGGGAAGTAGTGAGCAGTTCTTC

clone_size: NA
v_call: TRBV15
j_call: TRBJ1-4
d_call: NA
cdr3_aa: CATSRSGRTATNEKLFF
cdr3_nt: TGTGCCACCAGCAGATCCGGAAGGACAGCAACTAATGAAAAACTGTTTTTT

clone_size: NA
v_call: TRBV7-8
j_call: TRBJ1-1
d_call: TRBD1
cdr3_aa: CASSLNRGGTMNTEAFF
cdr3_nt: TGTGCCAGCAGCTTGAACAGGGGTGGGACAATGAACACTGAAGCTTTCTTT

clone_size: NA
v_call: TRBV7-9
j_call: TRBJ1-5
d_call: NA
cdr3_aa: CASSLGAARGNQPQHF
cdr3_nt: TGTGCCAGCAGCTTAGGGGCTGCGAGGGGCAATCAGCCCCAGCATTTT

clone_size: NA
v_call: TRBV27
j_call: TRBJ1-5
d_call: TRBD1
cdr3_aa: CASSRNQQGTSISPQHF
cdr3_nt: TGTGCCAGCAGCCGAAACCAACAGGGGACCTCAATCAGCCCCCAGCATTTT

clone_size: NA
v_call: TRBV11-3
j_call: TRBJ1-3
d_call: TRBD1
cdr3_aa: CASSLDLGGQQGSGNTIYF
cdr3_nt: TGTGCCAGCAGCTTAGATCTCGGGGGACAGCAAGGCTCTGGAAACACCATATATTTT

clone_size: once
v_call: TRBV28
j_call: TRBJ1-3
d_call: TRBD1
cdr3_aa: CASSLRGLGGNTIYF
cdr3_nt: TGTGCCAGCAGTTTAAGGGGGCTGGGTGGAAACACCATATATTTT

clone_size: NA
v_call: TRBV28
j_call: TRBJ2-7
d_call: NA
cdr3_aa: CASSTYAYEQYF
cdr3_nt: TGTGCCAGCAGCACTTACGCCTACGAGCAGTACTTC

clone_size: NA
v_call: TRBV12-3/TRBV12-4
j_call: TRBJ2-1
d_call: NA
cdr3_aa: CASSLGGEQFF
cdr3_nt: TGTGCCAGCAGTTTAGGTGGCGAGCAGTTCTTC

clone_size: few
v_call: TRBV19
j_call: TRBJ1-4
d_call: TRBD1
cdr3_aa: CASSIIGTATNEKLFF
cdr3_nt: TGTGCCAGTAGTATAATTGGGACAGCAACTAATGAAAAACTGTTTTTT

clone_size: NA
v_call: TRBV6-5
j_call: TRBJ1-2
d_call: NA
cdr3_aa: CASSLTTGTSYGYTF
cdr3_nt: TGTGCCAGCAGTCTAACCACCGGGACATCGTATGGCTACACCTTC

clone_size: NA
v_call: TRBV5-1
j_call: TRBJ2-3
d_call: NA
cdr3_aa: CASSLLGGRTDTQYF
cdr3_nt: TGCGCCAGCAGCTTGCTGGGGGGGCGAACAGATACGCAGTATTTT

clone_size: NA
v_call: TRBV29-1
j_call: TRBJ1-2
d_call: TRBD1
cdr3_aa: CSVGQGFLGGYTF
cdr3_nt: TGCAGCGTTGGACAGGGGTTTTTAGGAGGCTACACCTTC

clone_size: NA
v_call: TRBV19
j_call: TRBJ1-5
d_call: NA
cdr3_aa: CASSTGSGLNQPQHF
cdr3_nt: TGTGCCAGTAGTACGGGGAGTGGGCTCAATCAGCCCCAGCATTTT

clone_size: NA
v_call: TRBV24-1
j_call: TRBJ2-7
d_call: NA
cdr3_aa: CATIRIQGFHEQYF
cdr3_nt: TGTGCCACCATTCGGATTCAGGGGTTCCACGAGCAGTACTTC

clone_size: NA
v_call: TRBV12-1
j_call: TRBJ1-2
d_call: NA
cdr3_aa: CASSFETLTF
cdr3_nt: TGTGCCAGCAGCTTTGAGACTTTAACCTTC

clone_size: NA
v_call: TRBV6-6
j_call: TRBJ2-5
d_call: TRBD2
cdr3_aa: CASSRLAGGQRETQYF
cdr3_nt: TGTGCCAGCAGTCGACTAGCGGGGGGGCAGAGGGAGACCCAGTACTTC

clone_size: few
v_call: TRBV5-6
j_call: TRBJ1-1
d_call: NA
cdr3_aa: CASGGQLMNTEAFF
cdr3_nt: TGTGCCAGCGGGGGACAACTTATGAACACTGAAGCTTTCTTT

clone_size: NA
v_call: TRBV28
j_call: TRBJ1-6
d_call: NA
cdr3_aa: CASTRSSYNSPLHF
cdr3_nt: TGTGCCAGCACTCGTAGCTCCTATAATTCACCCCTCCACTTT

clone_size: NA
v_call: TRBV28
j_call: TRBJ2-4
d_call: NA
cdr3_aa: CASSSGGDRANIQYF
cdr3_nt: TGTGCCAGCAGTTCCGGGGGGGACAGGGCGAACATTCAGTACTTC

clone_size: few
v_call: TRBV5-8
j_call: TRBJ1-6
d_call: TRBD1
cdr3_aa: CASSLTRTGGSPLHF
cdr3_nt: TGTGCCAGCAGCTTGACCCGGACAGGGGGTTCACCCCTCCACTTT

clone_size: NA
v_call: TRBV9
j_call: TRBJ1-2
d_call: NA
cdr3_aa: CASSPGGGYGYTF
cdr3_nt: TGTGCCAGCAGCCCCGGGGGGGGCTATGGCTACACCTTC

clone_size: NA
v_call: TRBV3-1/TRBV3-2
j_call: TRBJ2-2
d_call: TRBD2
cdr3_aa: CASSRTSGGPSTGELFF
cdr3_nt: TGTGCCAGCAGCCGGACTAGCGGGGGGCCGAGCACCGGGGAGCTGTTTTTT

clone_size: once
v_call: TRBV6-5
j_call: TRBJ1-4
d_call: TRBD1
cdr3_aa: CASSYSRTGGEKLFF
cdr3_nt: TGTGCCAGCAGTTACTCGAGGACAGGGGGCGAAAAACTGTTTTTT

clone_size: NA
v_call: TRBV28
j_call: TRBJ2-7
d_call: TRBD1
cdr3_aa: CASSVNRGLEQYF
cdr3_nt: TGTGCCAGCAGTGTGAACAGGGGGCTCGAGCAGTACTTC

clone_size: few
v_call: TRBV28
j_call: TRBJ1-2
d_call: NA
cdr3_aa: CASTLGRQGYGYTF
cdr3_nt: TGTGCCAGCACCCTTGGTAGGCAGGGCTATGGCTACACCTTC

clone_size: NA
v_call: TRBV12-3/TRBV12-4
j_call: TRBJ1-3
d_call: NA
cdr3_aa: CASSPDGRNTIYF
cdr3_nt: TGTGCCAGCAGTCCGGACGGGAGGAACACCATATATTTT

clone_size: NA
v_call: TRBV14
j_call: TRBJ1-5
d_call: TRBD1
cdr3_aa: CASSQERGTGYNQPQHF
cdr3_nt: TGTGCCAGCAGCCAAGAGAGAGGGACAGGTTATAATCAGCCCCAGCATTTT

clone_size: NA
v_call: TRBV18
j_call: TRBJ2-2
d_call: TRBD2
cdr3_aa: CASSPGLAGAPTGELFF
cdr3_nt: TGTGCCAGCTCCCCGGGACTAGCGGGGGCACCTACCGGGGAGCTGTTTTTT

clone_size: NA
v_call: TRBV10-3
j_call: TRBJ2-6
d_call: NA
cdr3_aa: CAISGDWSSGANVLTF
cdr3_nt: TGTGCCATCAGTGGGGACTGGAGCTCTGGGGCCAACGTCCTGACTTTC

clone_size: NA
v_call: TRBV15
j_call: TRBJ2-2
d_call: NA
cdr3_aa: CATSREGQGLGGELFF
cdr3_nt: TGTGCCACCAGCAGAGAGGGGCAGGGGTTAGGCGGGGAGCTGTTTTTT

clone_size: NA
v_call: TRBV5-1
j_call: TRBJ2-2
d_call: TRBD1
cdr3_aa: CASSPWDRPTGELFF
cdr3_nt: TGCGCCAGCAGCCCATGGGACAGACCCACCGGGGAGCTGTTTTTT